A selection of T cell receptor beta chains follows, all from one sample in a study of blood T cell repertoires in COVID-19. Only in-frame clones appear in the TCRdb table, and some are missing; sequencing was by immunoSEQ multiplex PCR. The sample consists of over 45,000 clones, about 86% of them appearing once. Sequenced input: peripheral blood. These receptors originate from a human donor in a cohort sampled during active COVID-19. Each CDR3 is given with its conserved first and last residue. The order of the fields is D gene, J gene, clone size, V gene, CDR3 protein, CDR3 DNA. A D gene is named only where the DNA matches it firmly. Some rows have no size entry. The others give once, few or many, or a class for an expanded clone.

TRBD1	TRBJ2-1	once	TRBV6-2/TRBV6-3	CASSSGGWSYNEQFF	TGTGCCAGCAGCTCAGGGGGCTGGTCCTACAATGAGCAGTTCTTC
TRBD1	TRBJ1-6	once	TRBV5-1	CASKRAGQTNSPLHF	TGCGCCAGCAAGAGGGCGGGACAGACCAATTCACCCCTCCACTTT
TRBD2	TRBJ2-5	.	TRBV25-1	CASSVSGGVGAQYF	TGTGCCAGCAGTGTTAGCGGGGGGGTAGGGGCCCAGTACTTC
.	TRBJ2-7	.	TRBV10-3	CAIRGGAHGYEQYF	TGTGCCATCAGAGGGGGGGCGCATGGCTACGAGCAGTACTTC
TRBD2	TRBJ2-3	.	TRBV13	CASRKDGGFYTDTQYF	TGTGCCAGCAGAAAAGACGGGGGGTTTTATACAGATACGCAGTATTTT
.	TRBJ2-1	.	TRBV5-1	CASSFNSPLNEQFF	TGCGCCAGCAGCTTTAACAGCCCCCTCAATGAGCAGTTCTTC
TRBD2	TRBJ2-1	.	TRBV7-2	CASSLGGGTYNEQFF	TGTGCCAGCAGCTTAGGCGGGGGGACTTACAATGAGCAGTTCTTC
.	TRBJ1-2	.	TRBV18	CASSPPGGAGGYTF	TGTGCCAGCTCACCACCCGGGGGGGCTGGAGGCTACACCTTC
.	TRBJ2-1	.	TRBV5-6	CASSLVPGGEQFF	TGTGCCAGCAGCTTGGTGCCTGGAGGCGAGCAGTTCTTC
.	TRBJ1-4	.	TRBV7-9	CASSLAAGVNEKLFF	TGTGCCAGCAGCTTAGCCGCGGGGGTTAATGAAAAACTGTTTTTT
.	TRBJ1-1	.	TRBV3-1/TRBV3-2	CASSQDRAGEGDTEAFF	TGTGCCAGCAGCCAAGATAGGGCAGGTGAGGGCGACACTGAAGCTTTCTTT
TRBD1	TRBJ1-1	.	TRBV5-1	CASSSGQVIAEAFF	TGCGCCAGCAGCTCTGGACAGGTAATAGCTGAAGCTTTCTTT
.	TRBJ2-5	.	TRBV6-6	CASSQGETQYF	TGTGCCAGCAGCCAGGGAGAGACCCAGTACTTC
TRBD2	TRBJ2-1	.	TRBV5-4	CASSLAGASGGLEQFF	TGTGCCAGCAGCTTGGCCGGGGCTAGCGGGGGGCTGGAGCAGTTCTTC
.	TRBJ1-1	.	TRBV5-1	CASSIGQTDTEAFF	TGCGCCAGCAGCATCGGACAGACTGACACTGAAGCTTTCTTT
.	TRBJ1-1	.	TRBV6-1	CASSEGGGWGGDTEAFF	TGTGCCAGCAGTGAAGGAGGGGGATGGGGAGGGGACACTGAAGCTTTCTTT
TRBD1	TRBJ2-2	once	TRBV27	CASKTVPGGFTGELFF	TGTGCCAGCAAAACGGTCCCAGGGGGCTTCACCGGGGAGCTGTTTTTT
.	TRBJ2-2	.	TRBV19	CASSIAGVVLNTGELFF	TGTGCCAGTAGTATCGCAGGGGTTGTGTTGAACACCGGGGAGCTGTTTTTT
TRBD1	TRBJ2-5	.	TRBV6-1	CASSDSNRGVGKTQYF	TGTGCCAGCAGTGATTCAAACAGGGGTGTGGGAAAGACCCAGTACTTC
TRBD1	TRBJ2-7	.	TRBV5-4	CASSLAGTGGQYF	TGTGCCAGCAGCTTGGCCGGGACAGGCGGACAGTACTTC
.	TRBJ1-2	.	TRBV3-1/TRBV3-2	CASSQVRRQGYTF	TGTGCCAGCAGCCAAGTCCGGCGGCAGGGCTACACCTTC
TRBD1	TRBJ2-3	.	TRBV7-9	CASSRQGNTDTQYF	TGTGCCAGCAGCCGACAGGGGAACACAGATACGCAGTATTTT
TRBD2	TRBJ2-1	.	TRBV18	CASSIPGGVKNEQFF	TGTGCCAGCTCAATACCCGGGGGGGTGAAGAATGAGCAGTTCTTC
.	TRBJ2-2	.	TRBV2	CASTQGPTGELFF	TGTGCCAGCACACAGGGCCCTACCGGGGAGCTGTTTTTT
TRBD1	TRBJ2-1	.	TRBV5-1	CASSLTTGQTYNEQFF	TGCGCCAGCAGCTTGACCACGGGACAGACTTACAATGAGCAGTTCTTC
.	TRBJ1-3	.	TRBV18	CASSLARRDTIYF	TGTGCCAGCTCGTTAGCGCGTCGGGACACCATATATTTT
.	TRBJ2-3	.	TRBV2	CASSLVTGWSTDTQYF	TGTGCCAGCAGTCTGGTAACAGGGTGGAGCACAGATACGCAGTATTTT
.	TRBJ1-2	.	TRBV27	CASSSLRDMGYTF	TGTGCCAGCAGTTCTCTCAGGGATATGGGCTACACCTTC
TRBD1	TRBJ2-1	.	TRBV2	CASRAQGFRYNEQFF	TGTGCCAGCAGAGCACAGGGGTTTAGGTACAATGAGCAGTTCTTC
TRBD2	TRBJ2-1	.	TRBV2	CASSVGGGVNEQFF	TGTGCCAGCAGTGTGGGCGGGGGAGTGAATGAGCAGTTCTTC
.	TRBJ2-7	.	TRBV30	CAWSVLRDGSYEQYF	TGTGCCTGGAGTGTACTAAGAGACGGCTCCTACGAGCAGTACTTC
.	TRBJ1-1	once	TRBV27	CASSYRLGATEAFF	TGTGCCAGCAGTTATCGACTCGGAGCAACTGAAGCTTTCTTT
.	TRBJ1-5	.	TRBV3-1/TRBV3-2	CASRRNQPQHF	TGTGCCAGCAGACGGAATCAGCCCCAGCATTTT
.	TRBJ1-2	.	TRBV19	CASSRDANYGYTF	TGTGCCAGTAGTCGGGATGCTAACTATGGCTACACCTTC
.	TRBJ1-2	.	TRBV2	CASSITRANYGYTF	TGTGCCAGCAGTATTACGAGAGCTAACTATGGCTACACCTTC
.	TRBJ1-3	.	TRBV9	CASSTNRDNSGNTIYF	TGTGCCAGCAGCACCAACCGGGACAACTCTGGAAACACCATATATTTT
TRBD2	TRBJ2-3	.	TRBV19	CASTLAGTTDTQYF	TGTGCCAGTACCCTAGCGGGGACCACAGATACGCAGTATTTT
.	TRBJ1-2	.	TRBV24-1	CASPRRVFNYGYTF	TGTGCCTCCCCTAGGCGTGTTTTTAACTATGGCTACACCTTC
TRBD1	TRBJ2-5	.	TRBV9	CASSKDRTMQETQYF	TGTGCCAGCAGCAAGGACAGGACAATGCAAGAGACCCAGTACTTC
TRBD2	TRBJ2-2	.	TRBV2	CASTAVAGGTGELFF	TGTGCCAGCACCGCGGTAGCGGGGGGCACCGGGGAGCTGTTTTTT
TRBD2	TRBJ2-5	.	TRBV5-1	CASSWVIMGREQETQYF	TGCGCCAGCAGCTGGGTGATTATGGGGCGGGAGCAAGAGACCCAGTACTTC
TRBD1	TRBJ1-2	.	TRBV30	CAWRLTGVYGYTF	TGTGCCTGGAGATTGACAGGGGTCTATGGCTACACCTTC
.	TRBJ1-5	.	TRBV4-1	CASSQVSDNQPQHF	TGCGCCAGCAGCCAAGTGTCAGACAATCAGCCCCAGCATTTT
TRBD1	TRBJ2-1	.	TRBV24-1	CATSDFGGQGRNEQFF	TGTGCCACCAGTGATTTTGGGGGACAGGGACGCAATGAGCAGTTCTTC
.	TRBJ1-2	few	TRBV3-1/TRBV3-2	CASSQLGLGYGYTF	TGTGCCAGCAGCCAGCTGGGGCTCGGCTATGGCTACACCTTC
.	TRBJ2-3	.	TRBV5-4	CASSLDLASTDTQYF	TGTGCCAGCAGCTTGGACCTAGCGAGCACAGATACGCAGTATTTT
TRBD1	TRBJ1-2	.	TRBV5-1	CASSHPTGGNYGYTF	TGCGCCAGCAGCCACCCCACAGGGGGAAACTATGGCTACACCTTC
.	TRBJ2-7	.	TRBV2	CASTKGTGSHEQYF	TGTGCCAGCACCAAGGGGACTGGGAGTCACGAGCAGTACTTC
TRBD1	TRBJ2-5	.	TRBV18	CASSGQGAKETQYF	TGTGCCAGCTCAGGACAGGGGGCGAAGGAGACCCAGTACTTC